Listed below are T cell receptor beta chains from one sample, sequenced in a study of cytomegalovirus exposure and HLA in healthy donors. Some clones are missing from TCRdb's copy, which holds only in-frame ones; the method was immunoSEQ multiplex PCR. The sample has roughly 330,000 clones, roughly 90% seen once. The sample taken for sequencing was PBMCs. These receptor sequences come from a woman between 25 and 40 years old in good health and CMV-seropositive. Each CDR3 is given without its conserved first and last residue. Fields, in order: V gene, D gene, J gene, CDR3 protein. A D gene is named only where the DNA matches it firmly.

v_call: TRBV28; d_call: .; j_call: TRBJ2-5; cdr3_aa: ASRVRNDQETQY
v_call: TRBV11-3; d_call: TRBD2; j_call: TRBJ2-7; cdr3_aa: ASSLAASYEQY
v_call: TRBV5-1; d_call: .; j_call: TRBJ1-2; cdr3_aa: ASSLTNGGRGYT
v_call: TRBV9; d_call: TRBD1; j_call: TRBJ1-6; cdr3_aa: ASSLDRNYNSPLH
v_call: TRBV2; d_call: .; j_call: TRBJ1-2; cdr3_aa: ASSPGGSGYT
v_call: TRBV9; d_call: TRBD1; j_call: TRBJ1-2; cdr3_aa: ASSVEGTGLLGYT
v_call: TRBV2; d_call: .; j_call: TRBJ2-1; cdr3_aa: ASSYDRSSYNEQF
v_call: TRBV29-1; d_call: .; j_call: TRBJ2-7; cdr3_aa: SVTGNFHYEQY
v_call: TRBV4-3; d_call: .; j_call: TRBJ1-5; cdr3_aa: ASSQDSLYNQPQH
v_call: TRBV7-3; d_call: TRBD2; j_call: TRBJ2-6; cdr3_aa: ASSLGTTGANVLT
v_call: TRBV20-1; d_call: .; j_call: TRBJ2-7; cdr3_aa: SAEDGYEQY